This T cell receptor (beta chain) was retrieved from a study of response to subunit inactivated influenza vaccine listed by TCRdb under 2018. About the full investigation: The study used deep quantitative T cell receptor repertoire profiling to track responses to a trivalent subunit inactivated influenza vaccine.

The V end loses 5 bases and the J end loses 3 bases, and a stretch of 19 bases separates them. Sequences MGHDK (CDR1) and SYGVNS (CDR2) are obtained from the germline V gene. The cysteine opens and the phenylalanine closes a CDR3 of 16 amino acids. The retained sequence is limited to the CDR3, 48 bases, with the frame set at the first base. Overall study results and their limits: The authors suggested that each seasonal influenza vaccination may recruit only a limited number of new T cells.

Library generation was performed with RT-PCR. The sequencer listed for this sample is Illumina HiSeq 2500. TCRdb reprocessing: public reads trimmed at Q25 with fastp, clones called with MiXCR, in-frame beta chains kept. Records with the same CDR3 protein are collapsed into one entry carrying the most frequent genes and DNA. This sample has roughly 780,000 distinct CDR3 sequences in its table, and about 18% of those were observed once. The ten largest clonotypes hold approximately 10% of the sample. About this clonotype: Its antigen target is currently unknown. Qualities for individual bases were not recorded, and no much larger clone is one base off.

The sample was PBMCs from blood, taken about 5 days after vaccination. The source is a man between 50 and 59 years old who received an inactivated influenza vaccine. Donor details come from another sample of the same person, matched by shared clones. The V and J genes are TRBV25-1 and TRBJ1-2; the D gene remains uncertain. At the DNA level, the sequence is TGTGCCAGCAGTCCTCCCGCGCCTACTCCGGACTATGGCTACACCTTC. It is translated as CASSPPAPTPDYGYTF.